This T cell receptor beta chain appears in the sequencing data of a study of T-cell reconstitution after alpha-beta-depleted transplantation in children. TCRbeta library preparation incorporated unique molecular identifiers. TCRdb recomputed calls from the PCR reads with MiXCR, one row per CDR3 protein. This sample yields 600,000 to 700,000 distinct CDR3 sequences, of which 15% to 20% are seen a single time; 0.8% to 1.1% belongs to the top ten. The CDR3 totals 14 residues. With 3 bases removed from V and 7 bases from J, the gap between germline ends came to 13 bases. The germline gives CDR1 SGHTA, CDR2 FQGNSA. This clonotype was seen many times.

The chain joins TRBV7-2 to TRBJ2-1, with D possibly being TRBD2 (7 bases). This TCR came from a human donor who donated a stem cell graft to a child with acute myeloid leukemia. The material sequenced was PBMCs from the stem cell graft donor, taken from the stem cell graft. Here the CDR3 reads CASSFRGGRNEQFF. DNA for the CDR3: TGTGCCAGCAGCTTTAGGGGGGGGCGAAATGAGCAGTTCTTC. Drawing the rest from reference TRBV7-2 and TRBJ2-1, the complete variable domain is GAGVSQSPSNKVTEKGKDVELRCDPISGHTALYWYRQSLGQGLEFLIYFQGNSAPDKSGLPSDRFSAERTGGSVSTLTIQRTQQEDSAVYLCASSFRGGRNEQFFGPGTRLTVL.